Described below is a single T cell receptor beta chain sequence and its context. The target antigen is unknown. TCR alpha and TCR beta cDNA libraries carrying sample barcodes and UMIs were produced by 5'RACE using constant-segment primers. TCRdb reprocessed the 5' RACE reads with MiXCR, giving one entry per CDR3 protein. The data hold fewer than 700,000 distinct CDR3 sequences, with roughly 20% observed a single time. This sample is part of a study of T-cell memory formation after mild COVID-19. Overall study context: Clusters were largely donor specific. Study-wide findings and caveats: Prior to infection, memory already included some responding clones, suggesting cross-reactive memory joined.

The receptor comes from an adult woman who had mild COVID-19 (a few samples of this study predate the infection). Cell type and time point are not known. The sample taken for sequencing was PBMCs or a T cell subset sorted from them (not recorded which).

The CDR3 is CASSVELGGYNEQFF. DNA for the CDR3: TGTGCCAGCAGCGTAGAGTTGGGGGGGTACAATGAGCAGTTCTTC. The chain carries TRBV9 and TRBJ2-1; 7 nucleotides align to TRBD2. The CDR3 contains 15 residues. The V gene end was trimmed by 0 bases and the J gene end by 4 bases; junction bases not matched to a gene: 4. Per the germline V gene, CDR1 is SGDLS and CDR2 is YYNGEE.